This T cell receptor (beta chain) was recorded in a study of somatic mutations in cytotoxic T cells in rheumatoid arthritis. The V and J ends lost 5 bases and 4 bases, in that order; junction bases with no gene match: 14. The CDR3 length is 17 residues. Germline V gene data show CDR1 as LNHNV and CDR2 as YYDKDF (reference sequence). After CD4+ and CD8+ cells were isolated by positive magnetic bead selection, their purity was checked by flow cytometry. TCRdb's table, derived via immunoSEQ multiplex PCR, lists solely in-frame clones and lacks some. The sample yields under 25,000 clones, 85% seen once. The TCR comes from a woman aged 40 to 50 with rheumatoid arthritis. This chain uses TRBV15 with TRBJ2-1; 7 nucleotides agree with TRBD2. Sequencing was performed on CD8+ T cells sorted from blood. As DNA, the CDR3 is TGTGCCACCAGCCCCCCATCGAGAGCGGGGCGATACAATGAGCAGTTCTTC. This translates into CATSPPSRAGRYNEQFF.